Given below is one TCR beta chain in context. The sample originates from a study of blood T cell repertoires in COVID-19. On the study more broadly: Acute-phase and convalescent COVID-19 samples originated in the United States, Italy and Spain. From T cells, B-cell-depleted T cells, or PBMCs came the material, which was cDNA or gDNA.

In the source study's methods: Counts of nucleated cells, estimated from reference gene primer amplification, were obtained. TCRdb keeps only in-frame clones here, not all; method: immunoSEQ multiplex PCR. V and J calls plus clone size are reproduced from that table; the DNA served to infer D and trimming. The sample contains 75,000 or so clones, around 80% of which appear only once. V was shortened by 4 bases and J by 4 bases, with 10 bases between the two germline ends. Germline CDR1 and CDR2: ENHRY and SYGVKD. This CDR3 is built from 13 residues. The TCR originated in a woman aged 70-85 years with acute or convalescent COVID-19. Sequencing was performed on peripheral blood. The J gene is TRBJ1-1, the V gene TRBV10-3; the D gene is possibly TRBD1 (6 bases). CDR3 DNA: TGTGCCATCAGTGGTCCAGGGGCCACTGAAGCTTTCTTT. It yields the protein CAISGPGATEAFF.